This TCR beta chain derives from a study of glioma-infiltrating T cells. The study, taken as a whole, reports: Gliomas, especially low-grade, showed above-expected tissue-blood divergence; non-neoplastic patients showed below. Only very few CDR3 sequences appeared in both tissue and blood.

Amplification of TCR alpha and beta CDR3 regions from RNA used iRepertoire nested multiplex PCR. One-step reverse transcription and amplification started from roughly 100-400 ng of tissue mRNA or PBMC total RNA. TCRdb reprocessed the multiplex PCR reads with MiXCR, giving one entry per CDR3 protein. The profile covers 15,000 to 20,000 distinct CDR3 sequences, with more than 45% appearing a single time and 42% taken by the ten largest. Concerning this clonotype itself: Its matching antigen is unknown. One end of the junction varies from germline; a read error may be responsible.

The CDR3 has 12 amino acids. The V gene's germline CDR1 is DFQATT and CDR2 SNEGSKA (reference sequence). Specimen: glioma tissue, nonneoplastic brain tissue, or PBMCs (not recorded which). This chain links TRBV20-1 with TRBJ2-1; unclear D gene. This TCR came from a human donor with low-grade glioma or glioblastoma, undergoing nonglioma brain surgery, or in good health (not recorded which). The CDR3 loop reads CSAPSSAPSRIF. The CDR3 DNA sequence: TGCAGTGCCCCGTCGAGCGCACCCAGTAGGATCTTC.